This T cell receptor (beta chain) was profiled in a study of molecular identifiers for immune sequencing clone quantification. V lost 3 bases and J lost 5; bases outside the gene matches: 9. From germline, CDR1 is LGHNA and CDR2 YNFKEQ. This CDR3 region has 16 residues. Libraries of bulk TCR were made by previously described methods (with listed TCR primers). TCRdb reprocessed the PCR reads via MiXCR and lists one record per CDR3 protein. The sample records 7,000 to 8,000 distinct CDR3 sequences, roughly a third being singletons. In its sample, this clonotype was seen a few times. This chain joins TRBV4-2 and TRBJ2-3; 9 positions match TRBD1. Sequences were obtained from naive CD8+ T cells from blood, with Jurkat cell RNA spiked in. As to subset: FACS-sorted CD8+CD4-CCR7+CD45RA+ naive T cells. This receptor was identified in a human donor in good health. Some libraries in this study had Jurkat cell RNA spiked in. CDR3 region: CASSHDRTGAKDTQYF. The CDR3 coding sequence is TGTGCCAGCAGCCATGATAGGACAGGGGCCAAAGATACGCAGTATTTT.